This entry lists 12 T cell receptor beta chains sequenced from one sample in a study of early T cells in non-severe SARS-CoV-2 infection. Each CDR3 protein gets one entry after TCRdb re-called the 5' RACE reads with MiXCR. The sample has about 83,000 distinct CDR3 sequences, 12% seen once; the top ten hold approximately 7%. The sample taken for sequencing was whole blood. The source is an adult who was a healthcare worker with PCR-confirmed SARS-CoV-2 infection or an uninfected control (not recorded which).

This clonotype has a handful of counts. The chain links TRBV7-2 to TRBJ2-7; the D gene is possibly TRBD1 (6 bases). V lost 5 bases, J lost 2 bases, and 19 bases lay in between. Germline V CDR1 and CDR2: SGHTA, FQGNSA. The CDR3 is made up of 16 amino acids. The CDR3 DNA reads as TGTGCCAGCAGCCTCGGGGTCTGGGGGCGGGCCTACGAGCAGTACTTC. Amino acid sequence: CASSLGVWGRAYEQYF.

The V call is TRBV30, the J call TRBJ1-5; no reliable D call. Per germline, CDR1 GTSNPN and CDR2 SVGIG (reference sequence). Trimming shortened V by 0 bases and J by 4 bases, and 7 bases separated the two germline ends. The CDR3 runs 13 residues. DNA for the CDR3: TGTGCCTGGAGTGTAGATTGGAATCAGCCCCAGCATTTT. Translating it yields CAWSVDWNQPQHF.

The rearrangement uses TRBV7-9 and TRBJ2-7; D is perhaps TRBD2 (5 bases). The CDR3 runs 15 residues. The V end was cut by 7 bases, the J end by 0 bases, with 16 bases between. Germline lookup yields CDR1 SEHNR and CDR2 FQNEAQ (reference sequence). CDR3 sequence reads: CASTPVRATSYEQYF. The CDR3 region has the DNA TGTGCCAGCACCCCAGTGCGGGCGACCTCCTACGAGCAGTACTTC.

This clonotype was seen many times. The chain employs TRBV5-1 and TRBJ2-7; 7 bases line up with TRBD1. After removal of 1 base from V and 7 bases from J, the junction contained 8 bases not matched to a gene. The CDR3 contains 14 residues. Germline-derived CDR1 and CDR2 are SGHRS and YFSETQ. The CDR3 loop reads CASSLTGAMGEQYF. The CDR3 DNA follows: TGCGCCAGCAGCTTGACAGGGGCCATGGGGGAGCAGTACTTC.

On this clonotype itself: With a much larger clone just one base away, this may be a read error. This chain joins TRBV28 and TRBJ2-7; D is perhaps TRBD2 (6 bases). Germline V gene data show CDR1 as MDHEN and CDR2 as SYDVKM. The CDR3 is made up of 13 amino acids. The germline V and J ends were trimmed by 3 bases and 1 base, with 7 bases remaining between them. For the CDR3, the DNA is TGTGCCAGCAGTTTTGCGGGGTCCTACGAGCAGTACTTC. This translates into CASSFAGSYEQYF.

The chain links TRBV20-1 to TRBJ2-5; D not certain. Deletions cut 1 base from V and 2 bases from J, with 8 bases between. The CDR3 totals 13 residues. Germline values: CDR1 DFQATT, CDR2 SNEGSKA (reference sequence). CDR3: CSARVRFQETQYF. DNA of the CDR3: TGCAGTGCTAGAGTCCGGTTTCAAGAGACCCAGTACTTC.

This clonotype occurred many times. The chain recombines TRBV30 with TRBJ1-2; TRBD1 might be the D (5 bases). Trimming cost V 4 bases and J 2 bases, with 11 bases left between them. This CDR3 spans 13 amino acids. The germline gives CDR1 GTSNPN, CDR2 SVGIG (reference sequence). For the CDR3, the DNA is TGTGCCTGGAATGTCGGGGGGAACTATGGCTACACCTTC. Protein product: CAWNVGGNYGYTF.

The rearrangement uses TRBV20-1 and TRBJ2-3; D is undetermined. V was pared by 6 bases and J by 4 bases, with 11 bases between. The CDR3 totals 12 residues. The germline V gene has CDR1 DFQATT and CDR2 SNEGSKA (reference sequence). CDR3 sequence: CSAVKWADTQYF. The CDR3 DNA follows: TGCAGTGCCGTTAAATGGGCAGATACGCAGTATTTT.

This clonotype has just a few counts. The rearrangement joins TRBV7-2 to TRBJ2-7; possibly TRBD1 or TRBD2 for D (5 bases each). Trimming pared 2 bases from V and 6 bases from J, leaving 17 bases between. This CDR3 region has 15 residues. CDR1 and CDR2 (germline): SGHTA, FQGNSA. CDR3 residues: CASSLRGGRESEQYF. The CDR3 DNA reads TGTGCCAGCAGCTTAAGAGGAGGCAGGGAGTCCGAGCAGTACTTC.

This clonotype was seen a few times. This chain connects TRBV29-1 to TRBJ2-1, with D perhaps matching TRBD1 (5 bases). The germline CDR1 and CDR2 sequences are SQVTM and ANQGSEA. V was shortened by 5 bases and J by 1 base, with 15 bases between the two germline ends. The length of the CDR3 is 15 residues. In nucleotides, the CDR3 is TGCAGCGTTCTGGATTCAGGGCCGTCCTACAATGAGCAGTTCTTC. As protein: CSVLDSGPSYNEQFF.

Of note for this clonotype: This clone may be a read error of a much larger clone one base away. This chain connects TRBV9 to TRBJ2-1, with 10 bases identical to TRBD2. Germline V gives CDR1 SGDLS, CDR2 YYNGEE. The length of the CDR3 is 15 residues. CDR3 nucleotide sequence: TGTGGCAGCAGCGTAAGCAGCGGGAGGGCGCATGAGCAGTTCTTC. It is translated as CGSSVSSGRAHEQFF.

This clonotype was detected only a few times. The chain combines TRBV19 with TRBJ1-5; D perhaps matches TRBD1 (5 bases). The CDR3 extends over 16 amino acids. The V and J ends lost 7 bases and 0 bases respectively, with 16 bases between them. Germline loops: CDR1 LNHDA, CDR2 SQIVND (reference sequence). CDR3 nucleotides: TGTGCCAGTACACCAGGGCGAGAGGGTAGCAATCAGCCCCAGCATTTT. Its protein product is CASTPGREGSNQPQHF. The variable domain in full, with the rest retrieved from reference TRBV19 and TRBJ1-5, is DGGITQSPKYLFRKEGQNVTLSCEQNLNHDAMYWYRQDPGQGLRLIYYSQIVNDFQKGDIAEGYSVSREKKESFPLTVTSAQKNPTAFYLCASTPGREGSNQPQHFGDGTRLSIL.